Each of the 29 T cell receptor beta chains below was sequenced from the same sample in a study of blood T cells in healthy people across ages. A J-beta primer mix and a sample-barcoded 5' primer were used in a second PCR of about 7 to 12 cycles. TCRdb itself ran the 5' RACE reads through MiXCR, one entry per CDR3 protein. This sample yields approximately 780,000 distinct CDR3 sequences, of which more than 25% are seen a single time; about 3% belongs to the top ten. Separately, the same data were catalogued under a study of T cells of mothers and their children.

The material sequenced was blood. These receptors all come from a boy aged 10-17 years in good health.

This chain joins TRBV20-1 and TRBJ2-3; 9 bases agree with TRBD2. This CDR3 region has 14 residues. Losses at the gene ends were 2 bases for V and 6 bases for J; bases not matched to a gene: 6. Looked up from germline, CDR1 is DFQATT and CDR2 is SNEGSKA (reference sequence). CDR3 in amino acids: CSARIASGEDTQYF. The CDR3 DNA reads as TGCAGTGCTAGAATAGCTAGCGGGGAGGATACGCAGTATTTT.

J is TRBJ2-3 and V is TRBV7-3; 13 bases are a match to TRBD2. The germline gives CDR1 SGHTA, CDR2 FQGTGA. This CDR3 is 16 amino acids long. V lost 6 bases, J lost 2 bases, and 5 bases stayed unmatched. For the CDR3, the DNA is TGTGCCAGCAGTCCAACTAGCGGGGGGGTCACAGATACGCAGTATTTT. Its protein product is CASSPTSGGVTDTQYF.

The rearrangement uses TRBV12-3 or TRBV12-4 and TRBJ2-1, with D possibly TRBD1 on 6 matching bases. The closer fit of TRBJ2-5 to the DNA end suggests the J call may be wrong. This CDR3 is built from 14 residues. In DNA form, the CDR3 reads TGTGCCAGCAGTTCCCAGGACAGAAAAGAGACCCAGTACTTC. Protein: CASSSQDRKETQYF.

This clonotype has a handful of counts. The chain has TRBV9 and TRBJ2-5; 11 nucleotides match TRBD1. Germline assignment: CDR1 SGDLS and CDR2 YYNGEE. V was pared by 4 bases and J by 4 bases, with 3 bases of the junction left unmatched. This CDR3 spans 14 amino acids. The CDR3 sequence: CASSRDRGIETQYF. In nucleotides, the CDR3 is TGTGCCAGCAGCCGGGACAGGGGGATAGAGACCCAGTACTTC.

This clonotype appeared a few times. The chain carries TRBV29-1 and TRBJ2-4; the D gene could be TRBD1 or TRBD2 (5 bases each). Trimming cost V 6 bases and J 0 bases, with 9 bases left between them. The length of the CDR3 is 13 residues. CDR1 and CDR2 (germline): SQVTM, ANQGSEA. CDR3 amino acids: CSVGDPAKNIQYF. CDR3 sequence (DNA): TGCAGCGTAGGGGACCCAGCCAAAAACATTCAGTACTTC.

This clonotype was detected only a few times. V usage is TRBV27 and J usage is TRBJ2-2; the match to TRBD2 covers 7 bases. The CDR3 length is 15 residues. V lost 4 bases and J lost 8; bases outside the gene matches: 10. CDR1 and CDR2 (germline): MNHEY, SMNVEV (reference sequence). For the CDR3, the DNA is TGTGCCAGCAGTTCCGGGACTAACCTCTCTGGGGAGCTGTTTTTT. Its protein is CASSSGTNLSGELFF.

This clonotype has a handful of counts. The chain has TRBV11-2 and TRBJ2-5, with 8 positions matching TRBD2. The trim removed 3 bases at V and 3 bases at J, leaving 3 bases unmatched. The CDR3 runs to 14 residues. Per germline, CDR1 SGHAT and CDR2 FQNNGV. The CDR3 bases are TGTGCCAGCAGCTTCTGGACTAGCAAAGAGACCCAGTACTTC. This encodes CASSFWTSKETQYF.

A few counts support this clonotype. This rearrangement joins TRBV4-1 to TRBJ2-3; TRBD2 matches 9 bases. The germline V gene has CDR1 MGHRA and CDR2 YSYEKL. This CDR3 is 19 amino acids long. Losses at the gene ends were 0 bases for V and 5 bases for J; bases not matched to a gene: 15. CDR3 sequence reads: CASSQEGRVAGGPKDTQYF. The DNA for the CDR3 is TGCGCCAGCAGCCAAGAGGGGCGGGTGGCGGGGGGGCCTAAAGATACGCAGTATTTT.

The V call is TRBV12-3 or TRBV12-4, the J call TRBJ2-2; 8 bases align to TRBD2. The CDR3 has 15 residues. Trimming at V came to 4 bases and at J to 5 bases, leaving 6 bases not matched to a gene. CDR3 protein: CASSSRGGETGELFF. CDR3 nucleotide sequence: TGTGCCAGCAGTTCCCGGGGGGGAGAAACCGGGGAGCTGTTTTTT.

The chain has TRBV20-1 and TRBJ2-1; the D gene could be TRBD1 or TRBD2 (5 bases each). Germline-derived CDR1 and CDR2 are DFQATT and SNEGSKA (reference sequence). V was cut by 8 bases and J by 0 bases, with 32 bases left in between. The CDR3 spans 20 residues. Here the CDR3 reads CSPSLLRGYMAEGSYNEQFF. The DNA of the CDR3 is TGCAGTCCCTCTCTCCTCCGGGGCTATATGGCAGAGGGCTCCTACAATGAGCAGTTCTTC.

This chain links TRBV3-1 with TRBJ2-7; D is unclear. Germline V lookup: CDR1 LGHDT, CDR2 YNNKEL (reference sequence). The V and J ends lost 4 bases and 6 bases respectively, with 16 bases between them. There are 14 residues in the CDR3. The CDR3 sequence is CASSPSYAGPEQYF. CDR3 DNA sequence: TGTGCCAGCAGCCCATCCTACGCCGGGCCCGAGCAGTACTTC.

The rearrangement uses TRBV28 and TRBJ2-5; D could derive from TRBD1 or TRBD2 (5 bases each). Germline CDR1 and CDR2: MDHEN and SYDVKM. The length of the CDR3 is 13 residues. V lost 3 bases and J lost 7, with 12 bases in between. CDR3 DNA sequence: TGTGCCAGCAGTTTCAGGGAGACAGCGACCCAGTACTTC. It translates to CASSFRETATQYF.

This clonotype was observed once. V is TRBV7-2 and J is TRBJ1-2, with D tentatively TRBD1 (5 bases). Per the germline V gene, CDR1 is SGHTA and CDR2 is FQGNSA. The CDR3 extends over 13 amino acids. The germline V and J ends were trimmed by 1 base and 6 bases, with 9 bases remaining between them. CDR3 nucleotide sequence: TGTGCCAGCAGCTTAGGGGGACCGGATGGCTACACCTTC. It specifies CASSLGGPDGYTF.

This clonotype was observed a few times. The rearrangement joins TRBV29-1 to TRBJ1-5; TRBD1 is a possible D gene (5 bases). The CDR3 contains 13 residues. Germline CDR1 and CDR2: SQVTM and ANQGSEA. Trimming took 1 base from V and 5 from J, leaving 9 bases between them. This chain's CDR3 is CSVEAGGDQPQHF. CDR3 sequence (DNA): TGCAGCGTTGAAGCGGGGGGAGATCAGCCCCAGCATTTT.

A few counts support this clonotype. The chain couples TRBV5-1 to TRBJ1-3; no reliable D call. Per the germline V gene, CDR1 is SGHRS and CDR2 is YFSETQ. The CDR3 runs 14 residues. Trimming removed 3 bases at V and 0 bases at J, with 7 bases between. CDR3 loop: CASSSDNSGNTIYF. CDR3 nucleotide sequence: TGCGCCAGCAGCTCCGACAACTCTGGAAACACCATATATTTT.

V gene TRBV28 combines with J gene TRBJ2-5, with 11 positions matching TRBD2. This CDR3 has 16 residues. Germline CDR1 MDHEN, CDR2 SYDVKM. V trimming: 5 bases; J trimming: 5 bases; junction bases outside the gene matches: 10. The CDR3 loop is CASSQSSGRFYETQYF. CDR3 DNA sequence: TGTGCCAGCAGTCAGTCTAGCGGGAGGTTTTATGAGACCCAGTACTTC.

This clonotype turned up a few times. The rearrangement links TRBV20-1 to TRBJ1-5; 8 nucleotides line up with TRBD1. Per germline, CDR1 DFQATT and CDR2 SNEGSKA (reference sequence). The CDR3 length is 14 residues. The V segment lost 5 bases and the J segment 0 bases; nucleotides outside the gene matches: 3. The CDR3 DNA reads TGCAGTGCTGGGACAGGCTATAGCAATCAGCCCCAGCATTTT. Protein: CSAGTGYSNQPQHF.

The V gene is TRBV13, the J gene TRBJ1-2; perhaps TRBD1 as D (6 bases). This CDR3 is built from 15 residues. Germline V gene sequence: CDR1 PRHDT, CDR2 FYEKMQ (reference sequence). V lost 5 bases to trimming and J lost 5 bases, with 18 bases between them. Here the CDR3 DNA reads TGTGCCAGCAGCACCCGCCGGGAGGGGGGGTATGGCTACACCTTC. Translating gives CASSTRREGGYGYTF.

This clonotype was observed a handful of times. The gene calls are TRBV28 and TRBJ1-2; tentative D call: TRBD1 (5 bases). The length of the CDR3 is 12 residues. V was trimmed by 3 bases and J by 6 bases, leaving 8 bases between them. The germline CDR1 and CDR2 sequences are MDHEN and SYDVKM. This CDR3 is CASSFIQDGYTF. The CDR3, as DNA: TGTGCCAGCAGTTTTATACAGGATGGCTACACCTTC.

V gene TRBV12-3 or TRBV12-4 combines with J gene TRBJ2-7; D ambiguous. Trimming removed 0 bases from V and 7 bases from J, with 10 bases in between. The CDR3 has 13 residues. CDR3 nucleotide sequence: TGTGCCAGCAGTTTAGCGAGGCGGCAGGAGCAGTACTTC. Translation gives CASSLARRQEQYF.

This clonotype came up a few times. The chain has TRBV7-6 and TRBJ1-4; TRBD1 matches 8 bases. The CDR3 is 15 amino acids. The V gene's germline CDR1 is SGHVS and CDR2 FNYEAQ. The junction had 4 bases not matched to a gene; V was cut back by 4 bases and J by 3 bases. For the CDR3, the DNA is TGTGCCAGCAGCTCCAGGGGGCAGCCTAATGAAAAACTGTTTTTT. It translates to CASSSRGQPNEKLFF.

In this sample, this clonotype turned up a few times. The chain has TRBV5-1 and TRBJ2-5; 10 bases align to TRBD1. V shed 1 base and J 5 bases; nucleotides not matched to a gene: 5. CDR3 length: 15 residues. The V gene's germline CDR1 is SGHRS and CDR2 YFSETQ. CDR3 DNA sequence: TGCGCCAGCAGCTTGAGGGACAGGGGTAGCGAGACCCAGTACTTC. Its protein is CASSLRDRGSETQYF.

This chain connects TRBV9 to TRBJ2-5; weak D call: TRBD1 (6 bases). This CDR3 comprises 14 residues. The germline V gene has CDR1 SGDLS and CDR2 YYNGEE. Trimming left V 3 bases short and J 5 bases short, with 14 bases between. CDR3 nucleotides: TGTGCCAGCAGCGGTACAGGGTGGGTCGAGACCCAGTACTTC. It translates to CASSGTGWVETQYF.

CDR3 protein: CASSYGTSGGYTDTQYF. Written as DNA, the CDR3 is TGTGCCAGCAGCTATGGGACTAGCGGGGGGTACACAGATACGCAGTATTTT. This chain uses TRBV7-8 with TRBJ2-3; 15 nucleotides agree with TRBD2. After removal of 4 bases from V and 2 bases from J, the junction contained 4 bases not matched to a gene. Per the germline V gene, CDR1 is SGHVS and CDR2 is FQNEAQ. This CDR3 region has 17 residues.

The V and J genes are TRBV5-1 and TRBJ2-5, with 8 bases lining up with TRBD1. CDR3 length equals 14 residues. The germline V gene has CDR1 SGHRS and CDR2 YFSETQ. Trimming took 0 bases from V and 6 from J; bases not matched to a gene: 4. CDR3 protein: CASSLAGTGKTQYF. CDR3 bases: TGCGCCAGCAGCTTGGCCGGGACAGGAAAGACCCAGTACTTC. The entire variable domain, with the rest obtained from reference TRBV5-1 and TRBJ2-5, is as follows: KAGVTQTPRYLIKTRGQQVTLSCSPISGHRSVSWYQQTPGQGLQFLFEYFSETQRNKGNFPGRFSGRQFSNSRSEMNVSTLELGDSALYLCASSLAGTGKTQYFGPGTRLLVL.

DNA of the CDR3: TGTGCCAGCAGTACGAACAGGGCCAGACTAGAACATTTT. This codes for CASSTNRARLEHF. This chain joins TRBV6-6 and TRBJ1-5; a possible D gene is TRBD1 (6 bases). The CDR3 spans 13 residues. Trimming took off 5 bases at V and 16 bases at J, with 21 bases between the two ends. Germline CDR1 is MNHNY and CDR2 is SVGAGI (reference sequence).

The chain employs TRBV29-1 and TRBJ2-1; 15 bases map to TRBD2. The J call may be wrong; the DNA end is better matched by TRBJ2-5. This CDR3 is built from 18 residues. Germline V gives CDR1 SQVTM, CDR2 ANQGSEA. The CDR3 DNA reads TGCAGCGTTGAAAAAAGGACTAGCGGGGGGGCGGGTCAAGAGACCCAGTACTTC. This gives the protein CSVEKRTSGGAGQETQYF.

This clonotype was recorded once. The chain couples TRBV20-1 to TRBJ2-1; tentatively, D is TRBD1 (6 bases). Germline assignment: CDR1 DFQATT and CDR2 SNEGSKA (reference sequence). Between the trimmed V and J ends, which lost 6 bases and 5 bases, there was a span of 17 bases. This CDR3 is built from 14 residues. CDR3 in amino acids: CSARRRGNHNEQFF. The CDR3 nucleotides are TGCAGTGCCCGAAGAAGGGGGAACCACAATGAGCAGTTCTTC.

This clonotype was seen only a few times. V gene TRBV20-1 combines with J gene TRBJ2-3, with TRBD2 identical over 10 bases. CDR1 is DFQATT, CDR2 SNEGSKA, per germline (reference sequence). The J segment lost 0 bases and the V segment lost 0 bases, leaving 12 bases of the junction unmatched. The CDR3 runs to 19 residues. CDR3 DNA: TGCAGTGCTAGAGACCTTATAGCGGGGGGAATCTCTAGCACAGATACGCAGTATTTT. This encodes CSARDLIAGGISSTDTQYF.